Here is one TCR beta chain with its context. Its antigen remains unidentified. No base qualities exist here, and no much larger clone lies one base off it. Genomic DNA was isolated from the sorted cells so that the TCRbeta CDR3 region could be sequenced. The immunoSEQ Assay was used for sequencing of TCRbeta CDR3 regions. The table was pulled from immuneACCESS by TCRdb, which kept in-frame rearrangements only. Such tables lose some clones; where checked, under half of the loss comes from unresolved V genes, and the rest has no known cause. This sample gives approximately 28,000 clones in total; around nine tenths of them show up just once. Of the sample, under 25% falls within the top ten clones. Patients with a history of autoimmune disease or receiving systemic immunosuppression were excluded from the trial. Peripheral blood for TCR sequencing was drawn from every dose cohort at baseline, at cycle 4 day 1 and at cycle 7 day 1. The samples were taken from a phase I, first-in-human, multicenter, open-label dose-escalation trial of ivuxolimab. The trial enrolled adults with locally advanced or metastatic head and neck squamous cell, hepatocellular, melanoma or renal cell carcinoma. CD4+ and CD8+ T cells were sorted separately from peripheral blood before TCR sequencing.

Reading from cysteine to phenylalanine, the CDR3 counts 13 amino acids. Of all the DNA, just the CDR3 is kept, 39 bases in frame from base 1. CDR1 MDHEN and CDR2 SYDVKM are derived from the germline V gene. Trimming at the junction amounts to 10 bases on V and 0 bases on J, and the germline ends lie 12 bases apart. The data are from a study of OX40 agonist ivuxolimab in advanced cancers. Broadly, across the study: Ivuxolimab was an agonistic, fully human IgG2 monoclonal antibody directed against OX40 (CD134), a costimulatory receptor. Intravenous ivuxolimab was administered to patients every 2 weeks at six dose levels: 0.01, 0.1, 0.3, 1.5, 3 and 10 mg/kg. Among the roughly 52 dose-escalation patients, approximately 20 had hepatocellular carcinoma, approximately 15 melanoma, 9 renal cell carcinoma and 9 head and neck cancer. The dose-escalation cohort was around 83% male with a mean age of around 62 years, ranging from about 20 to 85. Prior anti-PD-1, anti-PD-L1 or anti-CTLA-4 therapy was permitted, and checkpoint inhibitors had been received by about 37% of dose-escalation patients. Partial responses were achieved by three dose-escalation patients, of whom one had hepatocellular carcinoma and two had cutaneous melanoma. The point of sequencing TCRbeta in the periphery was to test whether ivuxolimab changed TCR sequence diversity and drove clonal T-cell expansion. The monotherapy dose-escalation portion (N of about 50 patients) of the phase I ivuxolimab trial is reported in the paper. General findings and caveats noted by the study authors: Low levels of normalized T-cell clonal expansion were also seen in some patients who did not respond. After ivuxolimab, CD8+ T cells had more expanded clones than CD4+ T cells on average. The antigen specificity of the clonally expanded peripheral T cells was not determined. In the 0.1-3.0 mg/kg groups, partial responders were among the patients with the lowest normalized peripheral clonal expansion, particularly in CD8+ T cells. At doses of 0.1 to 3.0 mg/kg, clonal expansion of both CD4+ and CD8+ blood T cells was observed from baseline to week 6.

The sample in question was CD4+ or CD8+ T cells sorted from blood, obtained in a trial of the OX40 agonist ivuxolimab. The sequence is built from TRBV28 and TRBJ1-1, with the identity of the D gene unclear. The origin of this receptor is an adult with an advanced solid tumor such as melanoma, head and neck, liver or kidney cancer. In nucleotides, the sequence is TGTGCCATCCGACGCTTTATGAACACTGAAGCTTTCTTT. Its amino acids are CAIRRFMNTEAFF. The CDR3, completed at both ends by the reference TRBV28 and TRBJ1-1 genes, gives the full variable domain DVKVTQSSRYLVKRTGEKVFLECVQDMDHENMFWYRQDPGLGLRLIYFSYDVKMKEKGDIPEGYSVSREKKERFSLILESASTNQTSMYLCAIRRFMNTEAFFGQGTRLTVV.